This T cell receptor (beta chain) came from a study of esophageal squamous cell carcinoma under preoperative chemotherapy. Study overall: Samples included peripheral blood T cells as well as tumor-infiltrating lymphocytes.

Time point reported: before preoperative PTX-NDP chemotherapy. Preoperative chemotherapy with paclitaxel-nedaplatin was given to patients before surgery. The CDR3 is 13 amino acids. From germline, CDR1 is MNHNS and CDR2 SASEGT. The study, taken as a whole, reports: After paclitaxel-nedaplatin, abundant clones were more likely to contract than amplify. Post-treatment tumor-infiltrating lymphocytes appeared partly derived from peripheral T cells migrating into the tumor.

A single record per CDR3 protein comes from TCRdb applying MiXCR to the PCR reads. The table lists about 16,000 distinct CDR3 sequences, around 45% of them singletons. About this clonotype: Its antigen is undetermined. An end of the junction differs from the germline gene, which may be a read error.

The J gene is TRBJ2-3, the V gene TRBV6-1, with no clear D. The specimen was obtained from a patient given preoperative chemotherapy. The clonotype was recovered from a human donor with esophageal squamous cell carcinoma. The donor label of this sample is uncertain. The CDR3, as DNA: TGTGCCAGCAAGGAAGGTCCAACCGGTAAGCAGTTTTTT. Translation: CASKEGPTGKQFF.